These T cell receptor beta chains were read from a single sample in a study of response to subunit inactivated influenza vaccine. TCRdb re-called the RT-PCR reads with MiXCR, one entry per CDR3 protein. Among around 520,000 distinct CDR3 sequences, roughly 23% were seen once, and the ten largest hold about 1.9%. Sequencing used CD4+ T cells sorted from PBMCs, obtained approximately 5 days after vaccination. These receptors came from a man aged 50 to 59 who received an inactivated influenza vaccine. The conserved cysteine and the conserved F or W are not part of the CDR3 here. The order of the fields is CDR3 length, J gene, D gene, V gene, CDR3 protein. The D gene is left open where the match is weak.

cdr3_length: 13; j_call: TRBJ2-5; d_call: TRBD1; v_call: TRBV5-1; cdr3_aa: ASSWRTGRQETQY
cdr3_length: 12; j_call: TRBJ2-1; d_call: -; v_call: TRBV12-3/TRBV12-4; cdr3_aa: ASSLSGSWNEQF
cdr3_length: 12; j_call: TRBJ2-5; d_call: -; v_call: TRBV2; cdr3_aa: ASSVVRSQETQY
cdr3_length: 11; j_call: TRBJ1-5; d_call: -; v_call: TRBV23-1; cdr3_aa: ASRPPGNQPQH
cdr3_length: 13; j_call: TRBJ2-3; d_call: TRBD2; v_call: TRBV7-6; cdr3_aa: ASSLVGGGVDTQY
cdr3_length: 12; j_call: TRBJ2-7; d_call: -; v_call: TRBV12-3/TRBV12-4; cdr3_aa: ASSFSGRGYEQY
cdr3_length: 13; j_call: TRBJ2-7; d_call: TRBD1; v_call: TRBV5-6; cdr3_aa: ASGTGGYNSYEQY
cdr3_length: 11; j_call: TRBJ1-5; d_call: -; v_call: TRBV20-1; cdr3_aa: SAYSYSNQPQH
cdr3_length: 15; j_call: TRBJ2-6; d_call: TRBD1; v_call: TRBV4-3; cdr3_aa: ASSQASGGSGANVLT
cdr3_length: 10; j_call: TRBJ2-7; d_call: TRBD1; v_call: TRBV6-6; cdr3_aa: ASIGQGHEQY
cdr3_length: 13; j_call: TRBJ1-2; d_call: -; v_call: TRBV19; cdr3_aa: ASISLGGSNYGYT
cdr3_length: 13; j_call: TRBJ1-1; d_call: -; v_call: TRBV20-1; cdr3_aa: SARERGALNTEAF
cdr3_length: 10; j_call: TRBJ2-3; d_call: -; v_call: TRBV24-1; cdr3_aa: ATSEVTDTQY
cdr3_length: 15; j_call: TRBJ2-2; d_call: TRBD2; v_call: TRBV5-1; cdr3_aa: ASSLNAGLTNTGELF
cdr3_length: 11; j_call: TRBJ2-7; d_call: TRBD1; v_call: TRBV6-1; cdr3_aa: ATMRTGTYEQY
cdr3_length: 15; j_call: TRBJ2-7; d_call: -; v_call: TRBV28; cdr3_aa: ASSSKQGRALAYEQY
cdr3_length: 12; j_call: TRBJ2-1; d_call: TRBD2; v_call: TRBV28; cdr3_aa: ATLLAGATNEQF
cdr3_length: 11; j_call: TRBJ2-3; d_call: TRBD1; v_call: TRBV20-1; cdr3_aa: SAGQGSDGTQY
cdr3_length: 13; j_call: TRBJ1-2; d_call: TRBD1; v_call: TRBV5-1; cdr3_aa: ASRPWGQSNYGYT
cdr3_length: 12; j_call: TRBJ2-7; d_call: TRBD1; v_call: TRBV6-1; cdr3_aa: ASRDRANPYEQY
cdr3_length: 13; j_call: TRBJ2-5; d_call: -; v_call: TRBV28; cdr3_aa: ASSPRRDVKETQY
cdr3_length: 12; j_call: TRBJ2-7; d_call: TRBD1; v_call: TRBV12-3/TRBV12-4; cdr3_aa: ASSRQGGVDEQY
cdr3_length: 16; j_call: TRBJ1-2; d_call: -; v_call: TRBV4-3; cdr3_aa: ASSPLLGGEVPNYGYT
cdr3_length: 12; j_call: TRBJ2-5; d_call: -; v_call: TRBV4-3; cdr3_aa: ASSQVSLTGTQY
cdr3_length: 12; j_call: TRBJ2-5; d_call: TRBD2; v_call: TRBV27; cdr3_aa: ATRAAGGEETQY
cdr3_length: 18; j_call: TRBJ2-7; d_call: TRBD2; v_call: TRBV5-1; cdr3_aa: ASSSQPTSGRGLLTEEQY
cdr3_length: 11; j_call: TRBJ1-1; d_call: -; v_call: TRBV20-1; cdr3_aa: SASLGPHTEAF
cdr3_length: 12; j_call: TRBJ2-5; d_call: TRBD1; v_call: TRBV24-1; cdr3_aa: ATSDRQGLETQY
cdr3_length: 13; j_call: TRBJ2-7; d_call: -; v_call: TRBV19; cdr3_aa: ASSSGDGISYEQY
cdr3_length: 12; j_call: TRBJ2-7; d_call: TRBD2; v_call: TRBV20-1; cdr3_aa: SAGRTSGRYEQY
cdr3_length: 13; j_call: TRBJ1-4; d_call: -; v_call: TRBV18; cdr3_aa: ASSPYGATNEKLF
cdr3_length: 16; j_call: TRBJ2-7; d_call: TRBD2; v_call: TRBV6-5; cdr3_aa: ASSYSGLAGGLSYEQY
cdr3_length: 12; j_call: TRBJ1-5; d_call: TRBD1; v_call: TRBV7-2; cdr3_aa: ASSNTGGGVAQH
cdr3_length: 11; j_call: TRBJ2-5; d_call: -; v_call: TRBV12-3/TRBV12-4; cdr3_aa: ASSSAGQETQY
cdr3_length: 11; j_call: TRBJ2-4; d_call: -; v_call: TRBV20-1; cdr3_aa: SASDGPPNIQY
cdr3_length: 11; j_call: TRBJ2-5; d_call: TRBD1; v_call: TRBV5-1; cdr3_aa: ASSSQGAETQY
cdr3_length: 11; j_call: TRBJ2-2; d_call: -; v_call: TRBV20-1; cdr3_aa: SARYTSSGELF
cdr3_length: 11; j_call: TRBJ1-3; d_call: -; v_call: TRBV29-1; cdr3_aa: SVERGSGNTIY
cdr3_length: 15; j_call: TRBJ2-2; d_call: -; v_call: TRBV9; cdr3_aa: ASSVAWGKSNTGELF
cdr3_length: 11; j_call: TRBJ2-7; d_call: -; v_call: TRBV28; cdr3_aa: ASSPLSGYEQY
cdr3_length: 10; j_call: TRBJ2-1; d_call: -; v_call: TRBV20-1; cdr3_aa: SAGATGDEQF
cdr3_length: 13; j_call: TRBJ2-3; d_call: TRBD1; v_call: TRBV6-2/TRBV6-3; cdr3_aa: ASRRSGGYVDTQY
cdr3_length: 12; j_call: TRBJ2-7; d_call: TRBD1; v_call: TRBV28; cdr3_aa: ASSLRDRGREQY
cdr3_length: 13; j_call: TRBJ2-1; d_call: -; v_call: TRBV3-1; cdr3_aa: ASSQGGISGNEQF
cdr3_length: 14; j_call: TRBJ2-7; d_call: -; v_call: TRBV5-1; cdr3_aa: ASSSSAPTGYHEQY
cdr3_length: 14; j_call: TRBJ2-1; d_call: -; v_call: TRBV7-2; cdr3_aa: ASSYRGGTVPNEQF
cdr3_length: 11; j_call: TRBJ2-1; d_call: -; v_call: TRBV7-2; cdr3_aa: ASSLRLGPEQF
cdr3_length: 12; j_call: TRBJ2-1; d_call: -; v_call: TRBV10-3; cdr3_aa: AISLLADYNEQF
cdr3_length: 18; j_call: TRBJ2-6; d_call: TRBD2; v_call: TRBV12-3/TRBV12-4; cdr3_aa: ASSSLGLAGVPSGANVLT
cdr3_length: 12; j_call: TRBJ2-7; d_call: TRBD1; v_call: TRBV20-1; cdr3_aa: SALLQGGSYEQY
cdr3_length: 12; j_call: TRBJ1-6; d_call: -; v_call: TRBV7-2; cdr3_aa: ASSPREANSPLH
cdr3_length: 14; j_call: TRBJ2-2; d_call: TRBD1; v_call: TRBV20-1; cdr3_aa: SARDLGQGASGELF
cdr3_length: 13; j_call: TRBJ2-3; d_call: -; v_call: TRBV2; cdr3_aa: ASSEGWGGTDTQY
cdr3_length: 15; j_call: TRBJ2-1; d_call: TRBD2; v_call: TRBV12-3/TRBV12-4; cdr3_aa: ASSLNRGGLAGNEQF
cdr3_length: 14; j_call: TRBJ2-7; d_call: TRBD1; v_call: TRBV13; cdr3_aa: ASSSLTDRGSYEQY
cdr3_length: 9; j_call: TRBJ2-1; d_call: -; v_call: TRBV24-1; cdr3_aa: ATSDLGEQF
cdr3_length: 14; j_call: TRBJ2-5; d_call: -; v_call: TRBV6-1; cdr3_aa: ASTPGWSGYQETQY
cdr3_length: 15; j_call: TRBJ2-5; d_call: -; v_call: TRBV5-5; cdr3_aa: ASSLGWGGTVQETQY
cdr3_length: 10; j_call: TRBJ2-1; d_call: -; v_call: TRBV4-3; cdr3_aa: ASSQDPNEQF